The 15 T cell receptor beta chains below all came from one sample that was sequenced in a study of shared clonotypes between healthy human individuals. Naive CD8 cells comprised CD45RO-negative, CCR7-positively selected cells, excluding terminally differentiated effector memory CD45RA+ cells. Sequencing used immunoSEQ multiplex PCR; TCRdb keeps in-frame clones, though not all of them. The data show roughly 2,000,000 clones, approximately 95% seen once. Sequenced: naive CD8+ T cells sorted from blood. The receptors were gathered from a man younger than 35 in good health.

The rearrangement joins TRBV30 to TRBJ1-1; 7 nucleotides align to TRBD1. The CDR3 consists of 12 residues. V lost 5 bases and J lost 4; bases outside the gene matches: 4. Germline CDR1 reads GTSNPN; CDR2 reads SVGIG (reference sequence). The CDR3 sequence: CAWHPGGTEAFF. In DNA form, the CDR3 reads TGTGCCTGGCACCCAGGGGGCACTGAAGCTTTCTTT.

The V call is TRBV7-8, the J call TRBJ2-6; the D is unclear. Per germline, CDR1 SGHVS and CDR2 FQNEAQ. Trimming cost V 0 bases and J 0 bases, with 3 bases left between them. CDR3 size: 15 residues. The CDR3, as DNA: TGTGCCAGCAGCTTAGCAGCCTCTGGGGCCAACGTCCTGACTTTC. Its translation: CASSLAASGANVLTF.

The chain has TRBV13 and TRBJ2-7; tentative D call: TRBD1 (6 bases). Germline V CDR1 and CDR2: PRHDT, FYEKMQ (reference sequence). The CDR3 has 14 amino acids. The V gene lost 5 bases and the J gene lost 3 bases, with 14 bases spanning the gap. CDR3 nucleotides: TGTGCCAGCAGCCCACCCCGGGACAACTACGAGCAGTACTTC. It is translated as CASSPPRDNYEQYF.

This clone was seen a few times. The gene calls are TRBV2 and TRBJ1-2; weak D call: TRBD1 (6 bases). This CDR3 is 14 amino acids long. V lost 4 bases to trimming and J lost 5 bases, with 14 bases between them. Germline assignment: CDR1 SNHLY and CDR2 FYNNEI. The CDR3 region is CASSGQTGPYGYTF. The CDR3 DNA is TGTGCCAGCAGTGGGCAGACAGGACCATATGGCTACACCTTC.

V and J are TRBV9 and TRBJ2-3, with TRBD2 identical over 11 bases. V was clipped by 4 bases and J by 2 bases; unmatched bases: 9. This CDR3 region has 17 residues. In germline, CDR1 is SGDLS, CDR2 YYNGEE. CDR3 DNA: TGTGCCAGCAGCCCCGGACTAGCGGGTCTCATCACAGATACGCAGTATTTT. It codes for CASSPGLAGLITDTQYF.

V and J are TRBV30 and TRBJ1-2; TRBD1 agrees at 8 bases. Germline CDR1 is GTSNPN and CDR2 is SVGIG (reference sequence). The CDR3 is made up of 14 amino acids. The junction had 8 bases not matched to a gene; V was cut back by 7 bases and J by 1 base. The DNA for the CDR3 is TGTGCCTATCAGGGGGCAGAACTTAACTATGGCTACACCTTC. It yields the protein CAYQGAELNYGYTF.

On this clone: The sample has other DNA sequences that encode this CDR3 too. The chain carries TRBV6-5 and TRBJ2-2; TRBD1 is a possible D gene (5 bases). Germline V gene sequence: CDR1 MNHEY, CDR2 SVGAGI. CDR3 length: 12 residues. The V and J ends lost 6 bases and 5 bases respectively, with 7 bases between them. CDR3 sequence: CASSPGTGELFF. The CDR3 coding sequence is TGTGCCAGCAGCCCAGGGACCGGGGAGCTGTTTTTT.

The CDR3 DNA sequence: TGCGCCAGCAGCCCTACCGAAGGAGGGACCGGGGAGCTGTTTTTT. Amino acids: CASSPTEGGTGELFF. The chain carries TRBV5-1 and TRBJ2-2; a possible D gene is TRBD2 (6 bases). Trimming stripped 4 bases from V and 5 bases from J, with 15 bases between. The CDR3 extends over 15 amino acids. CDR1 and CDR2 from the germline V gene are SGHRS and YFSETQ.

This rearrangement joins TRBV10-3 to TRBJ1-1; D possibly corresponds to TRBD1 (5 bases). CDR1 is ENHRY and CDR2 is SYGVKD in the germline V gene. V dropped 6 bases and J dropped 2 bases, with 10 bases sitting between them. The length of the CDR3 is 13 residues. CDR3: CAISVDTNTEAFF. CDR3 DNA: TGTGCCATCAGCGTGGACACCAACACTGAAGCTTTCTTT.

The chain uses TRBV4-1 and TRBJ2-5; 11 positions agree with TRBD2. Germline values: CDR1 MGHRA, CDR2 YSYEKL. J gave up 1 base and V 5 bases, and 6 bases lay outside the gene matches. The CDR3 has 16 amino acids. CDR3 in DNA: TGCGCCAGCAGCACCCGGACTAGCGGGCCCCAAGAGACCCAGTACTTC. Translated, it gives CASSTRTSGPQETQYF.

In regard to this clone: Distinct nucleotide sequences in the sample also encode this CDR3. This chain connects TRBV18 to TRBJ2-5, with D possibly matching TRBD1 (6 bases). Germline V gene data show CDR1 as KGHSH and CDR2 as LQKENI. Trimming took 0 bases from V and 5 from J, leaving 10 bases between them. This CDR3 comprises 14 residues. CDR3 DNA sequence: TGTGCCAGCTCACCACCCGAGGGGGAGGAGACCCAGTACTTC. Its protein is CASSPPEGEETQYF.

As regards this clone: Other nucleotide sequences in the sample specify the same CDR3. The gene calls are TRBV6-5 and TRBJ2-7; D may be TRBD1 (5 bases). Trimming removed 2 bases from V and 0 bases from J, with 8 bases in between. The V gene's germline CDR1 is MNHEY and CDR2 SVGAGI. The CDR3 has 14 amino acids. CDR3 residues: CASSYDSSSYEQYF. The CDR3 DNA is TGTGCCAGCAGTTACGACAGCAGCTCCTACGAGCAGTACTTC.

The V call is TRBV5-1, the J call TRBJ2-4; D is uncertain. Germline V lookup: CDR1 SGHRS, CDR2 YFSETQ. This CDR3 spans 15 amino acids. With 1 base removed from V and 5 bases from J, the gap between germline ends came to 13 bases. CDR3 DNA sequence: TGCGCCAGCAGCTTGCGCGCAGAGCTTGAAAACATTCAGTACTTC. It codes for CASSLRAELENIQYF.

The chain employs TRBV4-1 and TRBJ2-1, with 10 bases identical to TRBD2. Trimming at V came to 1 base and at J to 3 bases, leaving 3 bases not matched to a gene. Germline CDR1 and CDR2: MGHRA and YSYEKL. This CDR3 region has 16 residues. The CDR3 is CASSQVLAGGYNEQFF. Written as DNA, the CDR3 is TGCGCCAGCAGCCAAGTCTTAGCGGGAGGCTACAATGAGCAGTTCTTC.

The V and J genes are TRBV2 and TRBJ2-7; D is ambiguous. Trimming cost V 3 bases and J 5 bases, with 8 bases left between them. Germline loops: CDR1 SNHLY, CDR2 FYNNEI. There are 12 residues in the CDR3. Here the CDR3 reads CASSEGLNEQYF. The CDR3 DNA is TGTGCCAGCAGTGAGGGGTTGAACGAGCAGTACTTC.